This record covers a single T cell receptor beta chain. Data came from immunoSEQ multiplex PCR; TCRdb stores just in-frame clones and leaves some out. The sample carries over 70,000 clones, over 70% recorded once. This entry is derived from a study of blood T cell repertoires in COVID-19. Overall study: The United States, Italy and Spain supplied acute and convalescent COVID-19 samples.

Sequencing input: peripheral blood. The TCR originated in a man in his 70s who had recovered from COVID-19.

The CDR3 region has the DNA TGTGCCAGCAGTTCAATCACTGCAACTAATGAAAAACTGTTTTTT. This encodes CASSSITATNEKLFF. The chain is built from TRBV28 and TRBJ1-4; no definite D call. The CDR3 totals 15 residues. The V gene lost 4 bases and the J gene lost 0 bases, with 9 bases spanning the gap. Germline V gene data show CDR1 as MDHEN and CDR2 as SYDVKM.